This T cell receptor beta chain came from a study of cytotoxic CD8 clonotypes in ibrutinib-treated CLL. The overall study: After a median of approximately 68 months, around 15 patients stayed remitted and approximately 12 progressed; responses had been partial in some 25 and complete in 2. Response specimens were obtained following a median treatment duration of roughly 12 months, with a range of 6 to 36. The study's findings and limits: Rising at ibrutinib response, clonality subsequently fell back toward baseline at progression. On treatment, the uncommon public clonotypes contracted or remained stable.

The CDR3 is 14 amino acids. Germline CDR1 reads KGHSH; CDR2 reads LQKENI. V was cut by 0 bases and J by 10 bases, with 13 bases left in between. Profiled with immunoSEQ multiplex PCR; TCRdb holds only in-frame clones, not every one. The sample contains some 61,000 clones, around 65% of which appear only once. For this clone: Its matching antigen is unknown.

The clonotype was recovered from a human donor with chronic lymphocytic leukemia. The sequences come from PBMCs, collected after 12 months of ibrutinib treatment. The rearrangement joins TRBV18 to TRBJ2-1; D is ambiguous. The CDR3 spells CASSPPDSDGEQFF. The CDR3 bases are TGTGCCAGCTCACCACCGGATAGTGACGGCGAGCAGTTCTTC.